This T cell receptor (beta chain) was recovered during a study of OX40 agonist ivuxolimab in advanced cancers. Whole-study context: Patients undergoing dose escalation presented with hepatocellular carcinoma, melanoma, renal cell or head and neck cancer. Partial responses were observed in three patients, of whom one had hepatocellular carcinoma and two had cutaneous melanoma.

The method was immunoSEQ multiplex PCR; TCRdb's version includes in-frame clones alone and lacks a portion of them. The profile covers 50,000 or so clones, with roughly 84% appearing a single time and roughly 12% taken by the ten largest. The V end lost 6 bases, the J end lost 12 bases, and 30 bases lay between the germline ends. The CDR3 is made up of 16 amino acids. Germline V lookup: CDR1 SGHAT, CDR2 FQNNGV. Material: CD4+ or CD8+ T cells sorted from blood, obtained in a trial of the OX40 agonist ivuxolimab. The TCR sequence derives from an adult with an advanced solid tumor such as melanoma, head and neck, liver or kidney cancer. V is TRBV11-2 and J is TRBJ2-7, with D possibly matching TRBD2 (6 bases). CDR3 nucleotide sequence: TGTGCCAGCAGTATAGGAAGACTCCGACCGAGGACCGGGAGGTACGTC. As protein: CASSIGRLRPRTGRYV.